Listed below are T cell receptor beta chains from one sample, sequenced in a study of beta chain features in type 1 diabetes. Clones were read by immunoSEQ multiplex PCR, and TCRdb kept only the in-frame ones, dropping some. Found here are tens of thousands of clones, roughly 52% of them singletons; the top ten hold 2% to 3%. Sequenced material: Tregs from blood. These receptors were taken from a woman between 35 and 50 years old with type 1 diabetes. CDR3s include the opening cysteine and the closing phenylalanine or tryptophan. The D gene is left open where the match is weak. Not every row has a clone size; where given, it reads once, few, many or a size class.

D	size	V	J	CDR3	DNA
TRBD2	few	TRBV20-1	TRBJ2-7	CSARAGEQYF	TGCAGTGCACGAGCGGGGGAGCAGTACTTC
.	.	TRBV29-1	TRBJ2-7	CSVTTGLSYEQYF	TGCAGCGTTACGACAGGCCTTTCCTACGAGCAGTACTTC
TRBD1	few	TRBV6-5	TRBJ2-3	CASSRGQGSTDTQYF	TGTGCCAGCAGCCGAGGACAGGGTAGCACAGATACGCAGTATTTT
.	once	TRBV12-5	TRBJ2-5	CASGLGPTGIGETQYF	TGTGCTAGTGGTTTGGGGCCAACAGGGATTGGAGAGACCCAGTACTTC
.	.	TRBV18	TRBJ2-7	CASSPRGRSYEQYF	TGTGCCAGCTCACCCCGCGGGCGGTCCTACGAGCAGTACTTC
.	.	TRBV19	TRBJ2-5	CASSIDPPGEGQETQYF	TGTGCCAGTAGTATAGACCCCCCCGGTGAGGGTCAAGAGACCCAGTACTTC
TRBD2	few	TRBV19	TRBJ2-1	CASTRTSGSINEQFF	TGTGCCAGTACCCGCACTAGCGGGAGTATCAATGAGCAGTTCTTC
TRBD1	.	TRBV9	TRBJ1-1	CASTRGQRNTEAFF	TGTGCCAGCACGAGGGGACAGCGTAACACTGAAGCTTTCTTT
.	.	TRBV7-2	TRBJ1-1	CASSLDGTEAFF	TGTGCCAGCAGCTTAGACGGCACTGAAGCTTTCTTT
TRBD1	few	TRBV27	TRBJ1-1	CASSPNRGVGTEAFF	TGTGCCAGCAGTCCAAACAGGGGAGTAGGGACTGAAGCTTTCTTT
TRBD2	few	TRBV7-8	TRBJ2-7	CASALAGAYEQYF	TGTGCCAGCGCACTAGCGGGAGCCTACGAGCAGTACTTC
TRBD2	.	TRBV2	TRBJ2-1	CASRPGLAGSSYNEQFF	TGTGCCAGCAGGCCGGGACTAGCGGGGAGCTCCTACAATGAGCAGTTCTTC